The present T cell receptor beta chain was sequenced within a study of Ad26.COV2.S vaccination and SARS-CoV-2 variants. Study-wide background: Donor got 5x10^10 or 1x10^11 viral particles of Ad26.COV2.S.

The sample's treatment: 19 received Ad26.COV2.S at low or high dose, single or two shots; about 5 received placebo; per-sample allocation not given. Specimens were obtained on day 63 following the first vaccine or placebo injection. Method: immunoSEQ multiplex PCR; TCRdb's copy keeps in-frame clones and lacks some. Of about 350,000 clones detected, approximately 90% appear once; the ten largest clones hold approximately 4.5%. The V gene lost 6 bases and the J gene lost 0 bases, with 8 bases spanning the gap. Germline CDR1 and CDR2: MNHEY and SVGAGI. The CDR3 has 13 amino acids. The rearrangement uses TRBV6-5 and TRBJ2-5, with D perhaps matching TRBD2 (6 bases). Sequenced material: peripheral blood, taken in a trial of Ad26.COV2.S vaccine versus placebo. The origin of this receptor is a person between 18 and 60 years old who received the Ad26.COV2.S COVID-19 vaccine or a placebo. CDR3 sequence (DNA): TGTGCCAGCAGCGGGGGTTACCAAGAGACCCAGTACTTC. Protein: CASSGGYQETQYF.